What follows is one TCR beta chain and its context. This record belongs to a study of blood T cell repertoires in COVID-19. Clones were sequenced by immunoSEQ multiplex PCR, and TCRdb holds only the in-frame ones, with some missing. In the table there are under 70,000 clones, 90% to 95% of which are singletons. CDR1 is GTSNPN and CDR2 is SVGIG in the germline V gene (reference sequence). V gave up 5 bases and J gave up 2 bases, with 11 bases separating them. This CDR3 spans 13 amino acids. V gene TRBV30 combines with J gene TRBJ2-3; unclear D gene. The receptor's source is a woman aged 60-70 years with active or convalescent COVID-19. The material sequenced was peripheral blood. For the CDR3, the DNA is TGTGCCTGGTTCCCTCCACACACAGATACGCAGTATTTT. The encoded protein is CAWFPPHTDTQYF.